The present entry profiles one TCR beta chain with its context. The sample belongs to a study of blood T cell repertoires in COVID-19. As for the study in general: Researchers got acute and convalescent COVID-19 samples from the United States, Italy and Spain. T cells, B-cell-depleted T cells, or PBMCs supplied cDNA or gDNA.

Per germline, CDR1 MDHEN and CDR2 SYDVKM. This CDR3 contains 13 residues. Trimming cost V 8 bases and J 3 bases; bases outside gene matches: 3. Source study methods: Reference gene primer amplification gave estimated nucleated cell counts. Measured with immunoSEQ multiplex PCR; TCRdb has only the in-frame clones, and not every one. That table supplies the V and J calls and clone size; D and trimming were determined from the DNA. The sample holds a few hundred thousand clones, roughly 87% seen once. The TCR sequence derives from a man in his forties with active or convalescent COVID-19. Sequenced: peripheral blood. This chain connects TRBV28 to TRBJ2-2; the match to TRBD1 covers 7 bases. CDR3 DNA sequence: TGTGCCAGCTTACAGGGGTACACCGGGGAGCTGTTTTTT. Translation gives CASLQGYTGELFF.